The 4 T cell receptor beta chains presented below share a single source sample, sequenced in a study of tumor-infiltrating lymphocytes in oesophageal squamous cell carcinoma. TCRdb redid the calling of the PCR reads with MiXCR, one entry per CDR3 protein. Seen here are tens of thousands of distinct CDR3 sequences, 34% observed once, and the top ten hold approximately 19%. The material sequenced was esophageal tumor tissue. Source of these receptors: a female donor with esophageal squamous cell carcinoma.

This rearrangement joins TRBV6-6 to TRBJ2-5, with a weak D call TRBD2 (6 bases). The germline V and J ends were trimmed by 0 bases and 2 bases, with 16 bases remaining between them. This CDR3 spans 17 amino acids. Germline V gives CDR1 MNHNY, CDR2 SVGAGI (reference sequence). CDR3 in DNA: TGTGCCAGCAGTTACTCACGCCCCCAGACTAGTCAAGAGACCCAGTACTTC. Its translation is CASSYSRPQTSQETQYF.

This clonotype was seen repeatedly, ten times or more. The chain combines TRBV7-4 with TRBJ2-1; 8 bases match TRBD2. The J call may be incorrect, as the DNA end agrees better with TRBJ2-7. The CDR3 consists of 19 residues. Germline CDR1 SGHVT, CDR2 SQSDAQ. The CDR3 sequence is CASSSGAGEAPPSSYEQYF. CDR3 in DNA: TGTGCCAGCAGCTCCGGAGCGGGAGAGGCACCCCCGAGTTCCTACGAGCAGTACTTC.

The chain has TRBV7-3 and TRBJ2-5; TRBD1 is a possible D gene (6 bases). The CDR3 extends over 14 amino acids. Germline V gene lookup returns CDR1 SGHTA and CDR2 FQGTGA. The V end was cut by 5 bases, the J end by 2 bases, with 12 bases between. The CDR3, as DNA: TGTGCCAGCAGCGAGGGACACCGTCAAGAGACCCAGTACTTC. Translating it yields CASSEGHRQETQYF.

Worth noting for this clonotype: The conserved phenylalanine or tryptophan normally closing the CDR3 is absent here, so this likely arose from a read error. It is unclear where the CDR3 begins or ends on the DNA, so no DNA is shown, and the CDR3 is as TCRdb lists it. V usage is TRBV24-1 and J usage is TRBJ2-3; TRBD1, the table's D call, lacks a check against the DNA. From its first to its last residue, the CDR3 has 14 amino acids. Per the germline V gene, CDR1 is KGHDR and CDR2 is SFDVKD. CDR3 protein: CATSYGPGGYTFGP.